The 6 T cell receptor beta chains below all came from one sample that was sequenced in a study of cytotoxic CD8 clonotypes in ibrutinib-treated CLL. Measured with immunoSEQ multiplex PCR; TCRdb has only the in-frame clones, and not every one. The repertoire consists of approximately 120,000 clones, with 58% occurring once and the leading ten covering approximately 35%. Sequencing used PBMCs, obtained after 24 months of ibrutinib treatment. The receptors originated from a human donor with chronic lymphocytic leukemia.

CDR3 sequence reads: CASSPTRSGQGYSPLHF. In nucleotides, the CDR3 is TGTGCCAGCAGCCCCACAAGGTCGGGACAAGGTTATTCACCCCTCCACTTT. The V gene is TRBV11-3, the J gene TRBJ1-6; tentatively, D is TRBD1 (6 bases). Looked up from germline, CDR1 is SGHNT and CDR2 is YENEEA. There are 17 residues in the CDR3. Trimming took off 5 bases at V and 8 bases at J, with 22 bases between the two ends.

This clone has a handful of counts. This chain uses TRBV5-1 with TRBJ2-2; 10 nucleotides match TRBD1. The V segment lost 4 bases and the J segment 3 bases; nucleotides outside the gene matches: 3. Germline assignment: CDR1 SGHRS and CDR2 YFSETQ. This CDR3 has 15 residues. The CDR3 coding sequence is TGCGCCAGCAGCAAGGGACAGGGGTACACCGGGGAGCTGTTTTTT. Translated: CASSKGQGYTGELFF.

This clone came up a few times. CDR3 region: CASSSTGTSGGFETQYF. Here the CDR3 DNA reads TGTGCCAGCAGCTCGACCGGGACTAGCGGGGGCTTCGAGACCCAGTACTTC. V and J are TRBV7-3 and TRBJ2-5, with 14 positions matching TRBD2. Germline CDR1 is SGHTA and CDR2 is FQGTGA. V dropped 4 bases and J dropped 5; count of bases not matched to a gene: 9. CDR3 length: 17 residues.

The sample holds a few counts of this clone. The rearrangement links TRBV5-1 to TRBJ1-1, with D perhaps TRBD1 (5 bases). Germline assignment: CDR1 SGHRS and CDR2 YFSETQ. The V end lost 4 bases, the J end lost 3 bases, and 10 bases lay between the germline ends. This CDR3 comprises 13 residues. The CDR3 coding sequence is TGCGCCAGCAGCCGGGGGATCGACACTGAAGCTTTCTTT. This encodes CASSRGIDTEAFF.

The rearrangement joins TRBV5-1 to TRBJ1-4; 7 positions match TRBD1. V shed 4 bases and J 3 bases; nucleotides not matched to a gene: 9. The CDR3 is 16 residues long. CDR1 is SGHRS and CDR2 is YFSETQ in the germline V gene. Here the CDR3 reads CASSVTGIGANEKLFF. The CDR3 DNA reads as TGCGCCAGCAGCGTGACAGGGATAGGCGCTAATGAAAAACTGTTTTTT.

This clone was found a few times. The chain uses TRBV18 and TRBJ2-1, with TRBD2 as a possible D gene (6 bases). Trimming removed 1 base from V and 6 bases from J, with 16 bases in between. CDR1 is KGHSH and CDR2 is LQKENI in the germline V gene. This CDR3 region has 16 residues. DNA for the CDR3: TGTGCCAGCTCACCACGATCGAGCGGAGGGCTCAATGAGCAGTTCTTC. It translates to CASSPRSSGGLNEQFF.